These T cell receptor beta chains were read from a single sample in a study of blood T cell repertoires in COVID-19. The table came from immunoSEQ multiplex PCR; TCRdb's copy has only in-frame clones and leaves some out. The sample yields 99,000 or so clones, roughly 80% seen once. Input material: peripheral blood. These TCRs come from a woman aged 65 to 85 with acute or convalescent COVID-19. The CDR3 runs from the conserved cysteine through the conserved F or W. The D gene is left open where the match is weak. Only some rows state a clone size, as once, few, many or a class for expanded clones.

D gene: -
J gene: TRBJ2-1
clone size: -
V gene: TRBV12-3/TRBV12-4
CDR3 DNA: TGTGCCAGCAGTTTTATAAATGAGCAGTTCTTC
CDR3 protein: CASSFINEQFF

D gene: -
J gene: TRBJ1-1
clone size: -
V gene: TRBV18
CDR3 DNA: TGTGCCAGCTCCAACTCTGTGAACACTGAAGCTTTCTTT
CDR3 protein: CASSNSVNTEAFF

D gene: -
J gene: TRBJ2-3
clone size: -
V gene: TRBV4-2
CDR3 DNA: TGTGCCAGCAGCCACCCAGCGGGCACAGATACGCAGTATTTT
CDR3 protein: CASSHPAGTDTQYF

D gene: -
J gene: TRBJ2-5
clone size: -
V gene: TRBV28
CDR3 DNA: TGTGCCAGCAGTTTAAACTTCGGAGAGACCCAGTACTTC
CDR3 protein: CASSLNFGETQYF

D gene: -
J gene: TRBJ2-6
clone size: -
V gene: TRBV5-5
CDR3 DNA: TGTGCCAGCAGCTTCGCGGTCCGGGATTCTGGGGCCAACGTCCTGACTTTC
CDR3 protein: CASSFAVRDSGANVLTF

D gene: -
J gene: TRBJ2-1
clone size: -
V gene: TRBV10-2
CDR3 DNA: TGCGCCAGCATTCGTGGCTTGCTGGGCGATGAGCAGTTCTTC
CDR3 protein: CASIRGLLGDEQFF

D gene: TRBD1
J gene: TRBJ1-3
clone size: -
V gene: TRBV19
CDR3 DNA: TGTGCCAGTAGGCCTCTGACAGGGGCTGGAAACACCATATATTTT
CDR3 protein: CASRPLTGAGNTIYF

D gene: -
J gene: TRBJ1-2
clone size: -
V gene: TRBV5-4
CDR3 DNA: TGTGCCAGCAGCTCGCGAAACCTCGGCTACACCTTC
CDR3 protein: CASSSRNLGYTF

D gene: TRBD1
J gene: TRBJ1-4
clone size: -
V gene: TRBV5-1
CDR3 DNA: TGCGCCAGCCAACAGGGGGCGGGTGAAAAACTGTTTTTT
CDR3 protein: CASQQGAGEKLFF

D gene: TRBD1
J gene: TRBJ2-7
clone size: few
V gene: TRBV5-8
CDR3 DNA: TGTGCCAGCAGACCGGACAGGAGCTCCTACGAGCAGTACTTC
CDR3 protein: CASRPDRSSYEQYF

D gene: TRBD2
J gene: TRBJ2-1
clone size: once
V gene: TRBV28
CDR3 DNA: TGTGCCAGCAGTCCTAGCGGGAACCCCTACAATGAGCAGTTCTTC
CDR3 protein: CASSPSGNPYNEQFF

D gene: -
J gene: TRBJ1-3
clone size: few
V gene: TRBV28
CDR3 DNA: TGTGCCAGCAGTACCTGGCGGCTCGGAAACACCATATATTTT
CDR3 protein: CASSTWRLGNTIYF

D gene: -
J gene: TRBJ2-4
clone size: few
V gene: TRBV4-3
CDR3 DNA: TGCGCCAGCAGCCAAGCTACTGACAGTAACAAAAACATTCAGTACTTC
CDR3 protein: CASSQATDSNKNIQYF

D gene: -
J gene: TRBJ2-2
clone size: -
V gene: TRBV19
CDR3 DNA: TGTGCCAGTAAATCCTCGGGGGTGACCGGGGAGCTGTTTTTT
CDR3 protein: CASKSSGVTGELFF

D gene: -
J gene: TRBJ2-3
clone size: -
V gene: TRBV11-3
CDR3 DNA: TGTGCCAGCAGCTCGTCCACAGATACGCAGTATTTT
CDR3 protein: CASSSSTDTQYF

D gene: -
J gene: TRBJ2-7
clone size: many
V gene: TRBV7-8
CDR3 DNA: TGTGCCAGCAGCTTAGCGGGAGTTTACTACGAGCAGTACTTC
CDR3 protein: CASSLAGVYYEQYF

D gene: TRBD1
J gene: TRBJ1-2
clone size: -
V gene: TRBV6-5
CDR3 DNA: TGTGCCAGCAGAAGGACAGGGGCATACTATGGCTACACCTTC
CDR3 protein: CASRRTGAYYGYTF

D gene: -
J gene: TRBJ1-5
clone size: -
V gene: TRBV4-1
CDR3 DNA: TGCGCCAGCGCGACAAGTCACCTGAATAGCAATCAGCCCCAGCATTTT
CDR3 protein: CASATSHLNSNQPQHF

D gene: TRBD1
J gene: TRBJ1-4
clone size: -
V gene: TRBV19
CDR3 DNA: TGTGCCTCGCGACAGGGGACGGGTGAAAAACTGTTTTTT
CDR3 protein: CASRQGTGEKLFF

D gene: TRBD1
J gene: TRBJ2-5
clone size: -
V gene: TRBV15
CDR3 DNA: TGTGCCACCAGCAGAGATCCCACAGGGGGAGAGACCCAGTACTTC
CDR3 protein: CATSRDPTGGETQYF

D gene: TRBD1
J gene: TRBJ1-1
clone size: -
V gene: TRBV6-5
CDR3 DNA: TGTGCCAGCAGGAGGGGGCAGGGCACTGAAGCTTTCTTT
CDR3 protein: CASRRGQGTEAFF

D gene: -
J gene: TRBJ1-6
clone size: -
V gene: TRBV2
CDR3 DNA: TGTGCCAGCAGTCATAAGGGGGACTCACCCCTCCACTTT
CDR3 protein: CASSHKGDSPLHF

D gene: -
J gene: TRBJ2-5
clone size: -
V gene: TRBV1
CDR3 DNA: TGCACCAGCAGCCAAGATCTGCTCGGGAGGGGGGAGACCCAGTACTTC
CDR3 protein: CTSSQDLLGRGETQYF

D gene: TRBD1
J gene: TRBJ2-3
clone size: -
V gene: TRBV25-1
CDR3 DNA: TGTGCCAGCAGTGAGTACCGGGACAGGACCACAGATACGCAGTATTTT
CDR3 protein: CASSEYRDRTTDTQYF

D gene: -
J gene: TRBJ2-1
clone size: -
V gene: TRBV2
CDR3 DNA: TGTGCCAGCACCGATAGTGGGTTCGGGGCCTACAATGAGCAGTTCTTC
CDR3 protein: CASTDSGFGAYNEQFF

D gene: TRBD2
J gene: TRBJ2-1
clone size: -
V gene: TRBV7-9
CDR3 DNA: TGTGCCAGCAGCCCCCCGGGTAGCGGGGGTTACAATGAGCAGTTCTTC
CDR3 protein: CASSPPGSGGYNEQFF

D gene: -
J gene: TRBJ2-7
clone size: -
V gene: TRBV2
CDR3 DNA: TGTGCCAGCCGGGTGTCGGAGGGACGCTACGAGCAGTACTTC
CDR3 protein: CASRVSEGRYEQYF

D gene: -
J gene: TRBJ1-4
clone size: -
V gene: TRBV5-5
CDR3 DNA: TGTGCCAGCAGCAGGGGGTTGAGGGAAAAACTGTTTTTT
CDR3 protein: CASSRGLREKLFF

D gene: -
J gene: TRBJ2-1
clone size: -
V gene: TRBV7-6
CDR3 DNA: TGTGCCAGCAGCACAACCGGGAGCTCCTACAATGAGCAGTTCTTC
CDR3 protein: CASSTTGSSYNEQFF

D gene: TRBD1
J gene: TRBJ1-2
clone size: -
V gene: TRBV3-1/TRBV3-2
CDR3 DNA: TGTGCCAGCAGCCAAGATTTGGAAACAGGGGCATATGGCTACACCTTC
CDR3 protein: CASSQDLETGAYGYTF

D gene: -
J gene: TRBJ2-1
clone size: few
V gene: TRBV5-4
CDR3 DNA: TGTGCCAGCAGCCCAGACATGAGCTCCTACAATGAGCAGTTCTTC
CDR3 protein: CASSPDMSSYNEQFF

D gene: TRBD1
J gene: TRBJ1-1
clone size: once
V gene: TRBV11-2
CDR3 DNA: TGTGCCAGCAGCTTTCGAGGGGGCGTCGAAGCTTTCTTT
CDR3 protein: CASSFRGGVEAFF

D gene: -
J gene: TRBJ1-4
clone size: -
V gene: TRBV18
CDR3 DNA: TGTGCCAGCTCACTCAGGGTGTCTAATGAAAAACTGTTTTTT
CDR3 protein: CASSLRVSNEKLFF

D gene: TRBD2
J gene: TRBJ2-5
clone size: -
V gene: TRBV27
CDR3 DNA: TGTGCCAGCAGTTCCGAGCGGGAAGGAGAGACCCAGTACTTC
CDR3 protein: CASSSEREGETQYF

D gene: TRBD2
J gene: TRBJ2-7
clone size: -
V gene: TRBV15
CDR3 DNA: TGTGCCACCAGCAGAGATCTAGCGGGAGGCGCCTACGAGCAGTACTTC
CDR3 protein: CATSRDLAGGAYEQYF

D gene: -
J gene: TRBJ2-4
clone size: once
V gene: TRBV21-1
CDR3 DNA: TGTGCCAGCAGCAAGGAGGCCGTTGGCGTTTTACTAGCCAAAAACATTCAGTACTTC
CDR3 protein: CASSKEAVGVLLAKNIQYF

D gene: TRBD1
J gene: TRBJ1-3
clone size: -
V gene: TRBV9
CDR3 DNA: TGTGCCAGCAGCGCTCGACAGGGTGGTGGAAACACCATATATTTT
CDR3 protein: CASSARQGGGNTIYF

D gene: -
J gene: TRBJ1-2
clone size: -
V gene: TRBV5-1
CDR3 DNA: TGCGCCAGCAGCCCGAAGGACAGCCTCTCGAGGGATGGCTACACCTTC
CDR3 protein: CASSPKDSLSRDGYTF

D gene: -
J gene: TRBJ2-2
clone size: -
V gene: TRBV11-2
CDR3 DNA: TGTGCCAGCAGCTTTGAGGGTATAGCCGGGGAGCTGTTTTTT
CDR3 protein: CASSFEGIAGELFF

D gene: -
J gene: TRBJ1-5
clone size: -
V gene: TRBV21-1
CDR3 DNA: TGTGCCAGCACTAAAGGGGGGACAGCGGATCAGCCCCAGCATTTT
CDR3 protein: CASTKGGTADQPQHF

D gene: TRBD1
J gene: TRBJ2-3
clone size: -
V gene: TRBV7-9
CDR3 DNA: TGTGCCAGCAGCTCCGCGGGACAGGGGAACACAGATACGCAGTATTTT
CDR3 protein: CASSSAGQGNTDTQYF

D gene: TRBD1
J gene: TRBJ2-1
clone size: -
V gene: TRBV5-1
CDR3 DNA: TGCGCCAGCAGCGTGTATGGACAGGGTTACAATGAGCAGTTCTTC
CDR3 protein: CASSVYGQGYNEQFF

D gene: -
J gene: TRBJ2-7
clone size: -
V gene: TRBV6-2/TRBV6-3
CDR3 DNA: TGTGCCAGCAGTTACGGCCCTACTGGCGGGGGCACCTACGAGCAGTACTTC
CDR3 protein: CASSYGPTGGGTYEQYF

D gene: TRBD2
J gene: TRBJ2-7
clone size: -
V gene: TRBV3-1/TRBV3-2
CDR3 DNA: TGTGCCAGCAGCCAAATACTAGCGGGGGCCTACGAGCAGTACTTC
CDR3 protein: CASSQILAGAYEQYF

D gene: TRBD2
J gene: TRBJ2-1
clone size: -
V gene: TRBV28
CDR3 DNA: TGTGCCAGCAGGTCTCCTAGCGGGAGAGTCGATGAGCAGTTCTTC
CDR3 protein: CASRSPSGRVDEQFF

D gene: TRBD2
J gene: TRBJ2-7
clone size: -
V gene: TRBV18
CDR3 DNA: TGTGCCAGCTCACCAAACATAGCGGGAGGGAGACCAAGGGGCTACGAGCAGTACTTC
CDR3 protein: CASSPNIAGGRPRGYEQYF

D gene: -
J gene: TRBJ2-1
clone size: many
V gene: TRBV7-8
CDR3 DNA: TGTGCCAGCAGCTTAGCCCGGTCTTCCTACAATGAGCAGTTCTTC
CDR3 protein: CASSLARSSYNEQFF

D gene: -
J gene: TRBJ2-7
clone size: -
V gene: TRBV6-2/TRBV6-3
CDR3 DNA: TGTGCCAGCAGTTCGTTACTAGTGGCGGATCGGGGGGCGGCCTACGAGCAGTACTTC
CDR3 protein: CASSSLLVADRGAAYEQYF

D gene: TRBD1
J gene: TRBJ1-4
clone size: medium-sized
V gene: TRBV19
CDR3 DNA: TGTGCCAGCCGTGAGGGACAGTTTAATGAAAAACTGTTTTTT
CDR3 protein: CASREGQFNEKLFF

D gene: TRBD1
J gene: TRBJ2-2
clone size: -
V gene: TRBV15
CDR3 DNA: TGTGCCACCAGGGGGGACAGGGAGGACACCGGGGAGCTGTTTTTT
CDR3 protein: CATRGDREDTGELFF

D gene: TRBD1
J gene: TRBJ1-2
clone size: -
V gene: TRBV6-5
CDR3 DNA: TGTGCCAGCAACGAGAGGACAGGGAACTATGGCTACACCTTC
CDR3 protein: CASNERTGNYGYTF

D gene: -
J gene: TRBJ2-1
clone size: -
V gene: TRBV3-1/TRBV3-2
CDR3 DNA: TGTGCCAGCAGCCCCATGTCTAATCTTTACAATGAGCAGTTCTTC
CDR3 protein: CASSPMSNLYNEQFF

D gene: -
J gene: TRBJ1-2
clone size: -
V gene: TRBV19
CDR3 DNA: TGTGCCAGTTCTGAAGTACAGGTGGCGAATGGCTACACCTTC
CDR3 protein: CASSEVQVANGYTF

D gene: -
J gene: TRBJ2-2
clone size: once
V gene: TRBV29-1
CDR3 DNA: TGCAGCGTTGAACACGGGTCGGGCACCGGGGAGCTGTTTTTT
CDR3 protein: CSVEHGSGTGELFF

D gene: TRBD1
J gene: TRBJ2-2
clone size: -
V gene: TRBV7-3
CDR3 DNA: TGTGCCAGCAGCCCTGGACAGGCTTGGTCCGGGGAGCTGTTTTTT
CDR3 protein: CASSPGQAWSGELFF

D gene: -
J gene: TRBJ2-7
clone size: -
V gene: TRBV5-4
CDR3 DNA: TGTGCCAGCAGCTTGGGGCTCAGGGGTGCGCGGGCCTACGAGCAGTACTTC
CDR3 protein: CASSLGLRGARAYEQYF

D gene: -
J gene: TRBJ1-3
clone size: -
V gene: TRBV5-1
CDR3 DNA: TGCGCCAGCAGCTTAGGGGACTCTGGAAACACCATATATTTT
CDR3 protein: CASSLGDSGNTIYF

D gene: -
J gene: TRBJ2-5
clone size: few
V gene: TRBV7-7
CDR3 DNA: TGTGCTAGCAGCTTAGATATAGGGAGGTTAGAGACCCAGTACTTC
CDR3 protein: CASSLDIGRLETQYF

D gene: TRBD2
J gene: TRBJ2-1
clone size: -
V gene: TRBV29-1
CDR3 DNA: TGCAGCGCAGCGGGAGTAGGCAATGAGCAGTTCTTC
CDR3 protein: CSAAGVGNEQFF